What follows are 16 T cell receptor beta chains derived from one specimen sequenced in a study of T cell changes during pregnancy in multiple sclerosis. Using immunoSEQ multiplex PCR, the repertoire was profiled, and TCRdb retains in-frame clones only, with some absent. The table has roughly 43,000 clones, roughly 91% seen once; the top ten hold about 0.6%. The input for sequencing was CD4+ T cells from peripheral blood mononuclear cells, taken in the third trimester of pregnancy. The origin of the receptors is a female donor with multiple sclerosis, enrolled in a pregnancy study.

The genes are TRBV7-7 and TRBJ2-5, with D possibly TRBD2 on 6 matching bases. V lost 0 bases to trimming and J lost 5 bases, with 22 bases between them. From germline, CDR1 is SSHAT and CDR2 FNYEAQ (reference sequence). This CDR3 is 18 amino acids long. CDR3 sequence (DNA): TGTGCCAGCAGCTTAGCGCTTGGGGGAGGAGGTGTGCGGGAGACCCAGTACTTC. Amino acids: CASSLALGGGGVRETQYF. Based on the CDR3 plus reference TRBV7-7 and TRBJ2-5, the full variable domain is GAGVSQSPRYKVTKRGQDVTLRCDPISSHATLYWYQQALGQGPEFLTYFNYEAQPDKSGLPSDRFSAERPEGSISTLTIQRTEQRDSAMYRCASSLALGGGGVRETQYFGPGTRLLVL.

The chain carries TRBV7-3 and TRBJ2-3; D might be TRBD2 (6 bases). V was pared by 1 base and J by 0 bases, with 8 bases between. Per the germline V gene, CDR1 is SGHTA and CDR2 is FQGTGA. This CDR3 contains 15 residues. Written as DNA, the CDR3 is TGTGCCAGCAGCTTAAACAGCGGGAGCACAGATACGCAGTATTTT. The encoded protein is CASSLNSGSTDTQYF.

The genes are TRBV28 and TRBJ1-5; D possibly corresponds to TRBD1 (5 bases). Germline values: CDR1 MDHEN, CDR2 SYDVKM. The CDR3 loop spans 16 amino acids. V lost 7 bases and J 5 bases, leaving 21 bases between the germline ends. CDR3: CASTTVRAQGDQPQHF. CDR3 DNA: TGTGCCAGCACCACAGTCCGGGCCCAGGGCGATCAGCCCCAGCATTTT.

The chain combines TRBV6-4 with TRBJ2-1; no clear D. The CDR3 length is 12 residues. The V end was cut by 6 bases, the J end by 4 bases, with 7 bases between. Germline CDR1 reads MRHNA; CDR2 reads SNTAGT. The CDR3 reads CASRGAYNEQFF. CDR3 in DNA: TGTGCCAGCAGAGGAGCATACAATGAGCAGTTCTTC.

The chain joins TRBV29-1 to TRBJ2-7; a possible D gene is TRBD1 (6 bases). The CDR3 extends over 13 amino acids. The germline gives CDR1 SQVTM, CDR2 ANQGSEA. V lost 5 bases, J lost 4 bases, and 15 bases lay in between. The chain's CDR3 is CSVTGTITYEQYF. CDR3 nucleotides: TGCAGCGTTACAGGGACAATAACTTACGAGCAGTACTTC.

This chain's CDR3 is CASSIDRGTSYTF. DNA of the CDR3: TGTGCCAGTAGTATCGACAGGGGAACTTCCTACACCTTC. The chain couples TRBV19 to TRBJ1-2; 8 bases agree with TRBD1. J was trimmed by 10 bases and V by 3 bases; bases with no gene match: 7. The V gene's germline CDR1 is LNHDA and CDR2 SQIVND (reference sequence). The CDR3 covers 13 residues. The whole variable domain, remainder taken from reference TRBV19 and TRBJ1-2, is DGGITQSPKYLFRKEGQNVTLSCEQNLNHDAMYWYRQDPGQGLRLIYYSQIVNDFQKGDIAEGYSVSREKKESFPLTVTSAQKNPTAFYLCASSIDRGTSYTFGSGTRLTVV.

This rearrangement joins TRBV7-2 to TRBJ2-1; D is possibly TRBD2 (6 bases). This CDR3 is built from 15 residues. Germline CDR1 and CDR2: SGHTA and FQGNSA. With 3 bases removed from V and 0 bases from J, the gap between germline ends came to 9 bases. CDR3 amino acids: CASSFGGASYNEQFF. In DNA form, the CDR3 reads TGTGCCAGCAGCTTCGGGGGAGCCTCCTACAATGAGCAGTTCTTC.

The V gene is TRBV5-1, the J gene TRBJ2-1, with 7 positions matching TRBD1. CDR3 length equals 15 residues. Losses at the gene ends were 3 bases for V and 0 bases for J; bases not matched to a gene: 3. The germline V gene has CDR1 SGHRS and CDR2 YFSETQ. CDR3 sequence (DNA): TGCGCCAGCAGCTGGGACAGCAGCTCCTACAATGAGCAGTTCTTC. This codes for CASSWDSSSYNEQFF.

The rearrangement links TRBV7-2 to TRBJ2-1; TRBD2 agrees at 12 bases. This CDR3 comprises 15 residues. V gave up 5 bases and J gave up 6 bases; unmatched junction bases: 5. Germline CDR1 and CDR2: SGHTA and FQGNSA. The CDR3 here is CASSGLAGGINEQFF. As DNA, the CDR3 is TGTGCCAGCAGCGGCCTAGCGGGAGGGATCAATGAGCAGTTCTTC.

The chain carries TRBV29-1 and TRBJ2-1; 7 nucleotides match TRBD2. J lost 8 bases, V lost 6 bases, and 13 bases had no gene match. Germline loops: CDR1 SQVTM, CDR2 ANQGSEA. This CDR3 is built from 14 residues. This chain's CDR3 is CSVGWGGSNHEQFF. CDR3 in DNA: TGCAGCGTCGGGTGGGGCGGGAGTAACCATGAGCAGTTCTTC.

V is TRBV28 and J is TRBJ2-1, with D uncertain. Deletions cut 5 bases from V and 6 bases from J, with 8 bases between. This CDR3 contains 12 residues. The germline V gene encodes CDR1 MDHEN and CDR2 SYDVKM. The CDR3 DNA follows: TGTGCCAGCAGTACACAACCCAATGAGCAGTTCTTC. This translates into CASSTQPNEQFF.

The chain employs TRBV5-5 and TRBJ2-2; D is possibly TRBD2 (5 bases). Trimming stripped 4 bases from V and 7 bases from J, with 8 bases between. Germline V CDR1 and CDR2: SGHKS, YYEKEE (reference sequence). This CDR3 spans 12 amino acids. CDR3 in amino acids: CASSRGYGELFF. The CDR3 DNA reads as TGTGCCAGCAGCCGGGGTTACGGGGAGCTGTTTTTT.

The chain combines TRBV5-8 with TRBJ2-5; D is uncertain. Germline V gives CDR1 SGHTS, CDR2 YDEGEE. The CDR3 length is 11 residues. Trimming took off 4 bases at V and 6 bases at J, with 7 bases between the two ends. CDR3 amino acids: CASSPLQTQYF. As DNA, the CDR3 is TGTGCCAGCAGCCCCCTCCAGACCCAGTACTTC. Filled out from reference TRBV5-8 and TRBJ2-5, the complete variable domain reads EAGVTQSPTHLIKTRGQQATLRCSPISGHTSVYWYQQALGLGLQFLLWYDEGEERNRGNFPPRFSGRQFPNYSSELNVNALELEDSALYLCASSPLQTQYFGPGTRLLVL.

This chain joins TRBV4-2 and TRBJ2-3; 12 bases agree with TRBD2. Losses at the gene ends were 1 base for V and 3 bases for J; bases not matched to a gene: 5. Germline lookup yields CDR1 LGHNA and CDR2 YNFKEQ. The CDR3 is made up of 17 amino acids. The CDR3 here is CASSQGLTSGSTDTQYF. As DNA, the CDR3 is TGTGCCAGCAGCCAAGGATTGACTAGCGGGAGTACAGATACGCAGTATTTT.

The chain is built from TRBV21-1 and TRBJ1-2. TRBV21-1 counts as a pseudogene. CDR3 size: 15 residues. The CDR3 sequence is CASSKRAFSIYGYTF. The CDR3 DNA reads TGTGCCAGCAGCAAGAGGGCCTTCTCGATCTATGGCTACACCTTC.

The gene calls are TRBV10-3 and TRBJ1-1; weak D call: TRBD1 (5 bases). V lost 4 bases to trimming and J lost 1 base, with 10 bases between them. The germline gives CDR1 ENHRY, CDR2 SYGVKD. The CDR3 runs to 14 residues. This chain's CDR3 is CAISVGQRNTEAFF. As DNA, the CDR3 is TGTGCCATCAGTGTAGGACAACGGAACACTGAAGCTTTCTTT.